This T cell receptor beta chain was recovered during a study of shared clonotypes between healthy human individuals. On the study more broadly: The donor pool was made up of a couple of women and three men aged 18 to 49.

Trimming removed 3 bases from V and 0 bases from J; junction bases left unmatched: 9. Germline V gene sequence: CDR1 MNHEY, CDR2 SMNVEV (reference sequence). The CDR3 extends over 18 amino acids. Terminally differentiated effector memory CD45RA+ cells were excluded from the naive CD8 cells, which were CD45RO-negative and positively selected for CCR7. Assay: immunoSEQ multiplex PCR; the TCRdb copy retains only in-frame clones and omits some. The table has over 2,000,000 clones, roughly 95% seen once. This rearrangement joins TRBV27 to TRBJ2-1; 9 nucleotides line up with TRBD2. The sample comprised naive CD8+ T cells from PBMCs. This receptor was identified in a man younger than 35 in good health. Some clones in this sample may be carry-over from other donors' samples. The CDR3 loop is CASSFVRREGSSYNEQFF. Written as DNA, the CDR3 is TGTGCCAGCAGTTTCGTTCGGCGGGAGGGGAGCTCCTACAATGAGCAGTTCTTC.